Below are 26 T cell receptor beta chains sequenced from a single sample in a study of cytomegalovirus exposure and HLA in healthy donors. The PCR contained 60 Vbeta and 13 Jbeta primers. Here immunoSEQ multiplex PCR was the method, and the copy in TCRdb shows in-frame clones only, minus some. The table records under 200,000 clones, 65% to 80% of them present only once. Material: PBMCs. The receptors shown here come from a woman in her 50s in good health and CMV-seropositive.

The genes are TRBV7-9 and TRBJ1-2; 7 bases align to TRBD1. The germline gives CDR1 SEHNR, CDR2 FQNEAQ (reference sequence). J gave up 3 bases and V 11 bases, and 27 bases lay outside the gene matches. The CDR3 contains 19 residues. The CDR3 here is CAGEDRRVFGMPPYYGYTF. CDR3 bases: TGTGCCGGAGAGGACAGGAGGGTTTTTGGGATGCCACCTTACTATGGCTACACCTTC.

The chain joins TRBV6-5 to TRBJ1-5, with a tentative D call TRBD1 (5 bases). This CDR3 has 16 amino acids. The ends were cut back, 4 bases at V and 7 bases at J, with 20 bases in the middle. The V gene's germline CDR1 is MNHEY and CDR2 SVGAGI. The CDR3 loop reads CASSSVRDSGIQPQHF. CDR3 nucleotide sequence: TGTGCCAGCAGTTCAGTACGGGACTCAGGGATACAGCCCCAGCATTTT.

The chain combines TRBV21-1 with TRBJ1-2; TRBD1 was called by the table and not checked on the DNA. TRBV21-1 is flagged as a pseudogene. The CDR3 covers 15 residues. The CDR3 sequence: CASSTILQGNYGYTF. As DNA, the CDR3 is TGTGCCAGCAGCACGATTTTACAGGGCAACTATGGCTACACCTTC.

CDR3 residues: CASSPMAWSTEAFF. CDR3 in DNA: TGTGCCAGCAGCCCCATGGCATGGAGCACTGAAGCTTTCTTT. V and J are TRBV7-2 and TRBJ1-1; D gene unclear. V lost 5 bases and J lost 4, with 14 bases in between. This CDR3 is built from 14 residues. Germline CDR1 SGHTA, CDR2 FQGNSA.

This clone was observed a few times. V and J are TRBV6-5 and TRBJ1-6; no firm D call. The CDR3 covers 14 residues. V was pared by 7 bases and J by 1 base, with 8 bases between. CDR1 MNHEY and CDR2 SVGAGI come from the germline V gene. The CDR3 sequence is CASKSGSYNSPLHF. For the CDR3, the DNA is TGTGCCAGCAAGTCGGGGTCCTATAATTCACCCCTCCACTTT.

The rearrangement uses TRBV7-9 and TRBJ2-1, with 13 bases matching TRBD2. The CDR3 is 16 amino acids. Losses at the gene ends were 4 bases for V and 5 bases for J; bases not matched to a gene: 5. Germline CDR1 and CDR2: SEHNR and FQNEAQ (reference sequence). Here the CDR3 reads CASSYLTSGGNNEQFF. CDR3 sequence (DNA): TGTGCCAGCAGCTATCTGACTAGCGGGGGGAACAATGAGCAGTTCTTC.

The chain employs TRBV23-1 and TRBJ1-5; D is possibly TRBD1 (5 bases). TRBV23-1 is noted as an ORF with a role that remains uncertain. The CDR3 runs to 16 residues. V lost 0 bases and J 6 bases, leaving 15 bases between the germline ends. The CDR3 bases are TGCGCCAGCAGTCAATCGGCCAGGGTGTATGGTCAGCCCCAGCATTTT. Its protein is CASSQSARVYGQPQHF.

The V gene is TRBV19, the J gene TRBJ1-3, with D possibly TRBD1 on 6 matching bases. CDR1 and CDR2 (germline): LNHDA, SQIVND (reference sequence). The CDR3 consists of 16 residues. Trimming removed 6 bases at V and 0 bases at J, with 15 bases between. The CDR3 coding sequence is TGTGCCAGTAGCAAAAGACAGGCGGTCTCTGGAAACACCATATATTTT. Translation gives CASSKRQAVSGNTIYF.

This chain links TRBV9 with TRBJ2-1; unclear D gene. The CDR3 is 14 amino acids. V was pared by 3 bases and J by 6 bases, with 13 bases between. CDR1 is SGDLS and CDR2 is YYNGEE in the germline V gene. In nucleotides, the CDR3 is TGTGCCAGCAGCGCTGTGGAGTCAGCCAATGAGCAGTTCTTC. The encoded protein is CASSAVESANEQFF.

The CDR3 spells CASSGMDRPYEQYF. The CDR3 region has the DNA TGTGCCAGCAGTGGTATGGACAGGCCGTACGAGCAGTACTTC. The chain has TRBV6-1 and TRBJ2-7; TRBD1 matches at 7 bases. Germline CDR1 MNHNS, CDR2 SASEGT. J was trimmed by 4 bases and V by 4 bases; bases with no gene match: 7. The CDR3 sequence is 14 residues long.

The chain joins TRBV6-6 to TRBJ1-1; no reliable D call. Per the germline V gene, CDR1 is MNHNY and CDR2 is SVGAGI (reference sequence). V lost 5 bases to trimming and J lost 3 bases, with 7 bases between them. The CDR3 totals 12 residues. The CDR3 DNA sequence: TGTGCCAGCAGTCGGGTTGACACTGAAGCTTTCTTT. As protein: CASSRVDTEAFF.

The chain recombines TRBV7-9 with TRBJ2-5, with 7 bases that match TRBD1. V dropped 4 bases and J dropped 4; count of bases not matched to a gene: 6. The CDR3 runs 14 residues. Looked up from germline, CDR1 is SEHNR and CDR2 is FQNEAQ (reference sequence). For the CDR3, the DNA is TGTGCCAGCAGCTACACAGGGGTGCGAGAGACCCAGTACTTC. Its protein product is CASSYTGVRETQYF.

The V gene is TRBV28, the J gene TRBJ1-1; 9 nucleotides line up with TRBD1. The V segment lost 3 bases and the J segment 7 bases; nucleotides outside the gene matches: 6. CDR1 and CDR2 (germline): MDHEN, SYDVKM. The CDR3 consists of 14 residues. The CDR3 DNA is TGTGCCAGCAGTTTGGAACAGGGGGCTGGTGAAGCTTTCTTT. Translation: CASSLEQGAGEAFF.

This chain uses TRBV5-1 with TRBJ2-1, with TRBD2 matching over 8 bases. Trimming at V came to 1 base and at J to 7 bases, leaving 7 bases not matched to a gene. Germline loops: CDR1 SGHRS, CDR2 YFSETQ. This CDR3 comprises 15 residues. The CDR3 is CASSLRRGGINEQFF. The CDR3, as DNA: TGCGCCAGCAGCTTGCGACGGGGGGGCATAAATGAGCAGTTCTTC.

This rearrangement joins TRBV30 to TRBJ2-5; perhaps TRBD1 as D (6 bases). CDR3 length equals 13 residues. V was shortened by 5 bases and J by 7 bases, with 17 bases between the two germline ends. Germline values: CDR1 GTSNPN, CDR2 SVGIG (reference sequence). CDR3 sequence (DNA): TGTGCCTGGGAAAGACAGGCCGACGGGACCCAGTACTTC. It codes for CAWERQADGTQYF. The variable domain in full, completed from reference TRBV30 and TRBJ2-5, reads SQTIHQWPATLVQPVGSPLSLECTVEGTSNPNLYWYRQAAGRGLQLLFYSVGIGQISSEVPQNLSASRPQDRQFILSSKKLLLSDSGFYLCAWERQADGTQYFGPGTRLLVL.

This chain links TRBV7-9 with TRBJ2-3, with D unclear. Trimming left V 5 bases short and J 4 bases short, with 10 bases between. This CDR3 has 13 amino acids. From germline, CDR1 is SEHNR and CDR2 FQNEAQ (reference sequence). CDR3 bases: TGTGCCAGCAGCCCCGGTCGGTCAGATACGCAGTATTTT. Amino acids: CASSPGRSDTQYF.

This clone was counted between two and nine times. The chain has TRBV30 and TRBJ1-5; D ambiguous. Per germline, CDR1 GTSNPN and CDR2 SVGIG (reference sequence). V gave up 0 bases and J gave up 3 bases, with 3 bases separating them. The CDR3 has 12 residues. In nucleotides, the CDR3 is TGTGCCTGGAGTGTATACAATCAGCCCCAGCATTTT. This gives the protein CAWSVYNQPQHF.

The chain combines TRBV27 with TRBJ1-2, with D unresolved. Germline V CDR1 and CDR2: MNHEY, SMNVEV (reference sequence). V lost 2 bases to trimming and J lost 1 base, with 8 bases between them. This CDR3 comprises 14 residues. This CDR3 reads CASSLAPDNYGYTF. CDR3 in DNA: TGTGCCAGCAGTTTAGCCCCAGATAACTATGGCTACACCTTC.

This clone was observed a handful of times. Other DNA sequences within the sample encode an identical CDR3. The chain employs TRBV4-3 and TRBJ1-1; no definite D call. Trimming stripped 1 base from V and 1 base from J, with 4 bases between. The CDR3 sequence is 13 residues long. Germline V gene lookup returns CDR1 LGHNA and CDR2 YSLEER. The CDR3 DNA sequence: TGCGCCAGCAGCCAAGCAGGGAACACTGAAGCTTTCTTT. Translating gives CASSQAGNTEAFF.

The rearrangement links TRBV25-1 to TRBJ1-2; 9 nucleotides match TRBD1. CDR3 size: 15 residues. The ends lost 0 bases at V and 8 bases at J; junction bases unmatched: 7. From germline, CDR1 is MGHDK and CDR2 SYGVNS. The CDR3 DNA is TGTGCCAGCAGTGAATATCAGGGACAGGGATACGGCTACACCTTC. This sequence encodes CASSEYQGQGYGYTF.

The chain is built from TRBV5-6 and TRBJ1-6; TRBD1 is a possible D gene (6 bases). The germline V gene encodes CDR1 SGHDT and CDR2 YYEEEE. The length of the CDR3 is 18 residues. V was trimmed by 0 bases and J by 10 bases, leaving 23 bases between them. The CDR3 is CASSLGLRGSSPSSPLHF. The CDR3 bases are TGTGCCAGCAGCTTGGGACTCAGGGGTTCGTCCCCGAGCTCACCCCTCCACTTT.

CDR3 DNA: TGTGCCAGCAGTTTCCTACCTAGGAACTACGAGCAGTACTTC. Protein sequence: CASSFLPRNYEQYF. V usage is TRBV27 and J usage is TRBJ2-7; unclear D gene. Germline CDR1 reads MNHEY; CDR2 reads SMNVEV (reference sequence). CDR3 length: 14 amino acids. The V and J ends lost 3 bases and 3 bases respectively, with 12 bases between them.

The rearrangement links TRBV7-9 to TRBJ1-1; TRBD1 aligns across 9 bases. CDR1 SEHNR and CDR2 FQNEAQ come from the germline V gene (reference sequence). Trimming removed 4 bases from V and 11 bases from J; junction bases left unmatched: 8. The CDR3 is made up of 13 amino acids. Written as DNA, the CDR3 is TGTGCCAGCAGCTCGGGACAGGGTACGTCGGCTTTCTTT. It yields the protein CASSSGQGTSAFF.

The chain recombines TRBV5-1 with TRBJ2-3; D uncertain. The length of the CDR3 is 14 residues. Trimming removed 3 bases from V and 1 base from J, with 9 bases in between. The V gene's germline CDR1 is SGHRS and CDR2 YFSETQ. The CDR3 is CASSSALGTDTQYF. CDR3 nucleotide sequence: TGCGCCAGCAGCTCCGCCCTAGGCACAGATACGCAGTATTTT.

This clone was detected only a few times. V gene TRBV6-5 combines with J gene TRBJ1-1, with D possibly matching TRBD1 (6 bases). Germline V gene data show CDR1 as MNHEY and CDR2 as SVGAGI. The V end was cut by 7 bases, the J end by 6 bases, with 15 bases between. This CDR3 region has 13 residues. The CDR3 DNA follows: TGTGCCAGCACTTGGGACAACTCTCCTGAAGCTTTCTTT. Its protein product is CASTWDNSPEAFF.

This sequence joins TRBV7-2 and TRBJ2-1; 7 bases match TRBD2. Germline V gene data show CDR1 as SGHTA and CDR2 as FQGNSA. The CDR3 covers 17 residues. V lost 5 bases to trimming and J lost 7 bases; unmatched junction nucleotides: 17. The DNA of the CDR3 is TGTGCCAGCAGCCAAGGAGCAGCGGGATCTGGGTTGAATGAGCAGTTCTTC. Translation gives CASSQGAAGSGLNEQFF.